This entry concerns a single T cell receptor (beta chain). Antigen specificity is unknown. This CDR3 region has 13 residues. Trimming left V 1 base short and J 8 bases short, with 9 bases between. Germline CDR1 is SGHVS and CDR2 is FQNEAQ. These data belong to a study of vaccination effects on CD4 cells after COVID-19. TCRdb's table, derived via immunoSEQ multiplex PCR, lists solely in-frame clones and lacks some. The table includes some 65,000 clones, 60% to 80% detected once. Within the ViraFEST assay, antigen-specific CD4+ T cells underwent expansion with viral peptide pools prior to sequencing. Culture proceeded for 9 to 11 days, and CD4+ T cells were then isolated. Prior SARS-CoV-2 infection was absent in the vaccine recipients, as shown by negative nucleocapsid antibodies.

The specimen comprised CD4+ T cells from PBMCs cultured with HCoV-NL63 spike peptides, sampled before COVID-19 vaccination. The source of this sequence is a human donor who received a COVID-19 vaccine. The chain uses TRBV7-8 and TRBJ2-1; D assignment may be TRBD1 or TRBD2 (5 bases each). The CDR3 spells CASSLGRTYEQFF. The DNA of the CDR3 is TGTGCCAGCAGCTTAGGGAGGACATATGAGCAGTTCTTC. The whole variable domain, filled in from reference TRBV7-8 and TRBJ2-1, reads GAGVSQSPRYKVAKRGQDVALRCDPISGHVSLFWYQQALGQGPEFLTYFQNEAQLDKSGLPSDRFFAERPEGSVSTLKIQRTQQEDSAVYLCASSLGRTYEQFFGPGTRLTVL.